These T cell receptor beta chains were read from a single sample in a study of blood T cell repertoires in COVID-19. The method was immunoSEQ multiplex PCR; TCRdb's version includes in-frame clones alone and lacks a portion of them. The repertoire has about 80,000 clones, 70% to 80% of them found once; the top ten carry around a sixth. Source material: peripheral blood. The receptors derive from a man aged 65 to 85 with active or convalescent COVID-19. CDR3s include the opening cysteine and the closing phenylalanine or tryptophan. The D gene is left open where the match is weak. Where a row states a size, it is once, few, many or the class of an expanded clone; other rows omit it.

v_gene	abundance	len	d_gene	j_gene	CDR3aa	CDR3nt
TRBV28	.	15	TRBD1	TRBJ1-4	CASRRQGASNEKLFF	TGTGCCAGCAGAAGACAGGGGGCCTCTAATGAAAAACTGTTTTTT
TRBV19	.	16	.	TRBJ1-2	CASSITTGPAGYGYTF	TGTGCCAGTAGTATCACAACAGGCCCAGCTGGCTATGGCTACACCTTC
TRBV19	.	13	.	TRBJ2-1	CASSISIDNEQFF	TGTGCCAGTAGTATAAGTATAGACAATGAGCAGTTCTTC
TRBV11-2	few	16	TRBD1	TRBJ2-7	CASSARPPGQLGEQYF	TGTGCCAGCAGCGCAAGACCCCCGGGACAGCTCGGCGAGCAGTACTTC
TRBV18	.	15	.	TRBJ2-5	CASSPRTAYQETQYF	TGTGCCAGCTCACCAAGGACAGCGTACCAAGAGACCCAGTACTTC
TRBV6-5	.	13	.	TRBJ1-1	CASIGALNTEAFF	TGTGCCAGCATAGGGGCGTTGAACACTGAAGCTTTCTTT
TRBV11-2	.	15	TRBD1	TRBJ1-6	CASSLTGQGNSPLHF	TGTGCCAGCAGCTTAACGGGACAGGGTAATTCACCCCTCCACTTT
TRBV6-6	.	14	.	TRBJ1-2	CASSELRVDYGYTF	TGTGCCAGCAGCGAACTCAGGGTGGACTATGGCTACACCTTC
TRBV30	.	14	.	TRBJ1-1	CAWRPDSQNTEAFF	TGTGCCTGGAGGCCGGACAGTCAGAACACTGAAGCTTTCTTT
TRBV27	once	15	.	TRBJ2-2	CASSPWTVNTGELFF	TGTGCCAGCAGTCCTTGGACAGTGAACACCGGGGAGCTGTTTTTT
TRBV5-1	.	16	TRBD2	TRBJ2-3	CASSYRLAGGADTQYF	TGCGCCAGCAGCTACCGACTAGCGGGGGGAGCAGATACGCAGTATTTT
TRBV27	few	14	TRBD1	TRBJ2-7	CASSLAPGGYEQYF	TGTGCCAGCAGTTTAGCCCCAGGGGGCTACGAGCAGTACTTC
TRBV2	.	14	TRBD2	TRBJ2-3	CASKTSGGTDTQYF	TGTGCCAGCAAGACTAGCGGGGGCACAGATACGCAGTATTTT
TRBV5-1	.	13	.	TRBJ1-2	CASSLRTSYGYTF	TGCGCCAGCAGCTTGAGGACAAGCTATGGCTACACCTTC
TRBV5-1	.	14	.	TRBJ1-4	CASSLRGMEEKLFF	TGCGCCAGCAGCTTGCGAGGGATGGAAGAAAAACTGTTTTTT
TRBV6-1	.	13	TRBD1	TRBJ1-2	CASSEARGRGYTF	TGTGCCAGCAGTGAAGCGAGGGGGCGAGGCTACACCTTC
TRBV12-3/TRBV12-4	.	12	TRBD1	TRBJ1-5	CASSLGDRGQHF	TGTGCCAGCAGTTTAGGTGACAGGGGACAGCATTTT
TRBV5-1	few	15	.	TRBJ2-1	CASSLVPGEHNEQFF	TGCGCCAGCAGCTTGGTTCCGGGGGAACACAATGAGCAGTTCTTC
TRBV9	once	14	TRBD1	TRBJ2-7	CASSVEQGRNEQYF	TGTGCCAGCAGCGTAGAACAGGGGCGCAACGAGCAGTACTTC
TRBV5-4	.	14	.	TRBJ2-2	CASSLQGVAGELFF	TGTGCCAGCAGCTTACAGGGTGTGGCCGGGGAGCTGTTTTTT
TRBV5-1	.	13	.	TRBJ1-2	CASTLESRGGYTF	TGCGCCAGCACTCTGGAGTCCAGGGGTGGCTACACCTTC